This passage covers 13 T cell receptor beta chains from one sample sequenced in a study of T cell repertoires in cytomegalovirus infection. TCRdb passed the reads through MiXCR, listing each CDR3 protein once. The sample shows about 530,000 distinct CDR3 sequences, 26% of them seen only once. Source material: PBMCs. Every receptor here comes from a human donor in good health (CMV status not recorded). Some clones in this sample may be carry-over from other donors' samples.

This clonotype was seen a few times. The V call is TRBV7-3, the J call TRBJ1-1; weak D call: TRBD1 (6 bases). This CDR3 is 17 amino acids long. Between the trimmed V and J ends, which lost 0 bases and 4 bases, there was a span of 18 bases. CDR1 is SGHTA, CDR2 FQGTGA, per germline. The CDR3 protein is CASSLTPLDSISTEAFF. For the CDR3, the DNA is TGTGCCAGCAGCTTAACCCCTCTGGACAGTATTAGCACTGAAGCTTTCTTT.

The V and J genes are TRBV5-6 and TRBJ1-2; D gene unclear. The CDR3 has 17 residues. The germline gives CDR1 SGHDT, CDR2 YYEEEE. V was shortened by 1 base and J by 1 base, with 17 bases between the two germline ends. The CDR3 region is CASSLFRFQSVNYGYTF. The CDR3 DNA is TGTGCCAGCAGCTTGTTCCGATTCCAGTCCGTTAACTATGGCTACACCTTC.

V is TRBV4-1 and J is TRBJ2-7; weak D call: TRBD2 (7 bases). Trimming took 1 base from V and 3 from J, leaving 13 bases between them. The CDR3 has 15 amino acids. CDR1 and CDR2 (germline): MGHRA, YSYEKL. Here the CDR3 reads CASSQVGGGVYEQYF. In DNA form, the CDR3 reads TGCGCCAGCAGCCAAGTTGGAGGGGGGGTCTACGAGCAGTACTTC.

This clonotype was observed a handful of times. This chain links TRBV7-2 with TRBJ2-1; D not resolved. Trimming removed 0 bases at V and 1 base at J, with 10 bases between. The CDR3 extends over 16 amino acids. From germline, CDR1 is SGHTA and CDR2 FQGNSA. DNA for the CDR3: TGTGCCAGCAGCTTAGCTAGCTCCCCTTCCTACAATGAGCAGTTCTTC. Its translation: CASSLASSPSYNEQFF.

As for this clonotype: The junction departs from germline at one end; a sequencing error may be responsible. The J gene is TRBJ2-1, the V gene TRBV6-1; 9 positions agree with TRBD2. Per the germline V gene, CDR1 is MNHNS and CDR2 is SASEGT. The length of the CDR3 is 15 residues. This CDR3 is CASSKAGGTYNEQFF. The CDR3 region has the DNA TGTGCCAGCAGTAAAGCGGGAGGAACCTACAATGAGCAGTTCTTC.

The chain joins TRBV7-8 to TRBJ2-1; 11 bases are a match to TRBD2. The germline V gene has CDR1 SGHVS and CDR2 FQNEAQ. This CDR3 has 16 amino acids. The V segment lost 0 bases and the J segment 8 bases; nucleotides outside the gene matches: 6. As DNA, the CDR3 is TGTGCCAGCAGCTTAGCCCTAGCGGGAGGTAATGATGAGCAGTTCTTC. Translation gives CASSLALAGGNDEQFF. Full variable domain (missing parts from reference TRBV7-8 and TRBJ2-1): GAGVSQSPRYKVAKRGQDVALRCDPISGHVSLFWYQQALGQGPEFLTYFQNEAQLDKSGLPSDRFFAERPEGSVSTLKIQRTQQEDSAVYLCASSLALAGGNDEQFFGPGTRLTVL.

CDR3 sequence (DNA): TGCAGTGCTAGAGTATCAGCGAGCCAAAGATTTAACTATGGCTACACCTTC. This encodes CSARVSASQRFNYGYTF. The genes are TRBV20-1 and TRBJ1-2; D is uncertain. There are 17 residues in the CDR3. The V and J ends lost 1 base and 1 base respectively, with 19 bases between them. Germline CDR1 DFQATT, CDR2 SNEGSKA (reference sequence).

This clonotype was seen at least ten times. This chain joins TRBV10-3 and TRBJ1-1; TRBD1 matches 8 bases. With 5 bases clipped from V and 1 base from J, the junction kept 9 bases outside the gene matches. The CDR3 consists of 16 residues. Germline CDR1 ENHRY, CDR2 SYGVKD. The CDR3 region has the DNA TGTGCCATCAGTTATAACCCTGACAGGGGGAACACTGAAGCTTTCTTT. Translating it yields CAISYNPDRGNTEAFF.

The chain couples TRBV27 to TRBJ1-3, with 7 positions matching TRBD1. The CDR3 runs to 14 residues. Germline V gives CDR1 MNHEY, CDR2 SMNVEV (reference sequence). V dropped 4 bases and J dropped 3; count of bases not matched to a gene: 3. DNA for the CDR3: TGTGCCAGCAGTTACAGGGGAAATGGAAACACCATATATTTT. Translated: CASSYRGNGNTIYF.

The chain joins TRBV6-1 to TRBJ2-2; 9 bases align to TRBD2. Germline V gene data show CDR1 as MNHNS and CDR2 as SASEGT. CDR3 length: 14 residues. With V trimmed by 7 bases and J by 5 bases, 5 bases remained unmatched. This chain's CDR3 is CASTRLAVTGELFF. Written as DNA, the CDR3 is TGTGCCAGCACGCGACTAGCGGTGACCGGGGAGCTGTTTTTT.

The CDR3 DNA follows: TGTGCCAGCAGCAAAGGACAGGGAGCCACAGATACGCAGTATTTT. It encodes CASSKGQGATDTQYF. V gene TRBV7-3 combines with J gene TRBJ2-3; 8 positions agree with TRBD1. The germline CDR1 and CDR2 sequences are SGHTA and FQGTGA. J was trimmed by 2 bases and V by 5 bases; bases with no gene match: 6. CDR3 length equals 15 residues.

This clonotype showed up many times. V usage is TRBV7-2 and J usage is TRBJ1-4; D unclear. V dropped 5 bases and J dropped 4 bases, with 14 bases sitting between them. The CDR3 extends over 15 amino acids. Per germline, CDR1 SGHTA and CDR2 FQGNSA. CDR3 coding DNA: TGTGCCAGCAGCCCGCGACTAGCAAATAATGAAAAACTGTTTTTT. Amino acids: CASSPRLANNEKLFF.

The V gene is TRBV10-2, the J gene TRBJ1-1; no clear D. The CDR3 sequence is 13 residues long. Germline-derived CDR1 and CDR2 are WSHSY and SAAADI. With 6 bases removed from V and 8 bases from J, the gap between germline ends came to 16 bases. The CDR3 spells CASSKDTTGEAFF. The CDR3 coding sequence is TGCGCCAGCAGCAAAGACACCACGGGGGAAGCTTTCTTT.